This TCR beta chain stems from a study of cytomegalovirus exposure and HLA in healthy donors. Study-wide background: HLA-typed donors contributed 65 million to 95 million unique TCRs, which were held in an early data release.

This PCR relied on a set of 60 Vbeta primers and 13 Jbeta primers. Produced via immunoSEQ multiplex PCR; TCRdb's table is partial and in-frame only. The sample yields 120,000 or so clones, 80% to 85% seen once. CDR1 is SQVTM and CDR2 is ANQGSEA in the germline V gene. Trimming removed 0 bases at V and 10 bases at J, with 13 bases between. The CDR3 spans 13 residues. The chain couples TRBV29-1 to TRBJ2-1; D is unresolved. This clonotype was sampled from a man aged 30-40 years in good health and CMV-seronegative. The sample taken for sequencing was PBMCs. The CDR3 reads CSVEETGFGEQFF. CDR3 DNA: TGCAGCGTTGAAGAGACTGGATTCGGGGAGCAGTTCTTC.